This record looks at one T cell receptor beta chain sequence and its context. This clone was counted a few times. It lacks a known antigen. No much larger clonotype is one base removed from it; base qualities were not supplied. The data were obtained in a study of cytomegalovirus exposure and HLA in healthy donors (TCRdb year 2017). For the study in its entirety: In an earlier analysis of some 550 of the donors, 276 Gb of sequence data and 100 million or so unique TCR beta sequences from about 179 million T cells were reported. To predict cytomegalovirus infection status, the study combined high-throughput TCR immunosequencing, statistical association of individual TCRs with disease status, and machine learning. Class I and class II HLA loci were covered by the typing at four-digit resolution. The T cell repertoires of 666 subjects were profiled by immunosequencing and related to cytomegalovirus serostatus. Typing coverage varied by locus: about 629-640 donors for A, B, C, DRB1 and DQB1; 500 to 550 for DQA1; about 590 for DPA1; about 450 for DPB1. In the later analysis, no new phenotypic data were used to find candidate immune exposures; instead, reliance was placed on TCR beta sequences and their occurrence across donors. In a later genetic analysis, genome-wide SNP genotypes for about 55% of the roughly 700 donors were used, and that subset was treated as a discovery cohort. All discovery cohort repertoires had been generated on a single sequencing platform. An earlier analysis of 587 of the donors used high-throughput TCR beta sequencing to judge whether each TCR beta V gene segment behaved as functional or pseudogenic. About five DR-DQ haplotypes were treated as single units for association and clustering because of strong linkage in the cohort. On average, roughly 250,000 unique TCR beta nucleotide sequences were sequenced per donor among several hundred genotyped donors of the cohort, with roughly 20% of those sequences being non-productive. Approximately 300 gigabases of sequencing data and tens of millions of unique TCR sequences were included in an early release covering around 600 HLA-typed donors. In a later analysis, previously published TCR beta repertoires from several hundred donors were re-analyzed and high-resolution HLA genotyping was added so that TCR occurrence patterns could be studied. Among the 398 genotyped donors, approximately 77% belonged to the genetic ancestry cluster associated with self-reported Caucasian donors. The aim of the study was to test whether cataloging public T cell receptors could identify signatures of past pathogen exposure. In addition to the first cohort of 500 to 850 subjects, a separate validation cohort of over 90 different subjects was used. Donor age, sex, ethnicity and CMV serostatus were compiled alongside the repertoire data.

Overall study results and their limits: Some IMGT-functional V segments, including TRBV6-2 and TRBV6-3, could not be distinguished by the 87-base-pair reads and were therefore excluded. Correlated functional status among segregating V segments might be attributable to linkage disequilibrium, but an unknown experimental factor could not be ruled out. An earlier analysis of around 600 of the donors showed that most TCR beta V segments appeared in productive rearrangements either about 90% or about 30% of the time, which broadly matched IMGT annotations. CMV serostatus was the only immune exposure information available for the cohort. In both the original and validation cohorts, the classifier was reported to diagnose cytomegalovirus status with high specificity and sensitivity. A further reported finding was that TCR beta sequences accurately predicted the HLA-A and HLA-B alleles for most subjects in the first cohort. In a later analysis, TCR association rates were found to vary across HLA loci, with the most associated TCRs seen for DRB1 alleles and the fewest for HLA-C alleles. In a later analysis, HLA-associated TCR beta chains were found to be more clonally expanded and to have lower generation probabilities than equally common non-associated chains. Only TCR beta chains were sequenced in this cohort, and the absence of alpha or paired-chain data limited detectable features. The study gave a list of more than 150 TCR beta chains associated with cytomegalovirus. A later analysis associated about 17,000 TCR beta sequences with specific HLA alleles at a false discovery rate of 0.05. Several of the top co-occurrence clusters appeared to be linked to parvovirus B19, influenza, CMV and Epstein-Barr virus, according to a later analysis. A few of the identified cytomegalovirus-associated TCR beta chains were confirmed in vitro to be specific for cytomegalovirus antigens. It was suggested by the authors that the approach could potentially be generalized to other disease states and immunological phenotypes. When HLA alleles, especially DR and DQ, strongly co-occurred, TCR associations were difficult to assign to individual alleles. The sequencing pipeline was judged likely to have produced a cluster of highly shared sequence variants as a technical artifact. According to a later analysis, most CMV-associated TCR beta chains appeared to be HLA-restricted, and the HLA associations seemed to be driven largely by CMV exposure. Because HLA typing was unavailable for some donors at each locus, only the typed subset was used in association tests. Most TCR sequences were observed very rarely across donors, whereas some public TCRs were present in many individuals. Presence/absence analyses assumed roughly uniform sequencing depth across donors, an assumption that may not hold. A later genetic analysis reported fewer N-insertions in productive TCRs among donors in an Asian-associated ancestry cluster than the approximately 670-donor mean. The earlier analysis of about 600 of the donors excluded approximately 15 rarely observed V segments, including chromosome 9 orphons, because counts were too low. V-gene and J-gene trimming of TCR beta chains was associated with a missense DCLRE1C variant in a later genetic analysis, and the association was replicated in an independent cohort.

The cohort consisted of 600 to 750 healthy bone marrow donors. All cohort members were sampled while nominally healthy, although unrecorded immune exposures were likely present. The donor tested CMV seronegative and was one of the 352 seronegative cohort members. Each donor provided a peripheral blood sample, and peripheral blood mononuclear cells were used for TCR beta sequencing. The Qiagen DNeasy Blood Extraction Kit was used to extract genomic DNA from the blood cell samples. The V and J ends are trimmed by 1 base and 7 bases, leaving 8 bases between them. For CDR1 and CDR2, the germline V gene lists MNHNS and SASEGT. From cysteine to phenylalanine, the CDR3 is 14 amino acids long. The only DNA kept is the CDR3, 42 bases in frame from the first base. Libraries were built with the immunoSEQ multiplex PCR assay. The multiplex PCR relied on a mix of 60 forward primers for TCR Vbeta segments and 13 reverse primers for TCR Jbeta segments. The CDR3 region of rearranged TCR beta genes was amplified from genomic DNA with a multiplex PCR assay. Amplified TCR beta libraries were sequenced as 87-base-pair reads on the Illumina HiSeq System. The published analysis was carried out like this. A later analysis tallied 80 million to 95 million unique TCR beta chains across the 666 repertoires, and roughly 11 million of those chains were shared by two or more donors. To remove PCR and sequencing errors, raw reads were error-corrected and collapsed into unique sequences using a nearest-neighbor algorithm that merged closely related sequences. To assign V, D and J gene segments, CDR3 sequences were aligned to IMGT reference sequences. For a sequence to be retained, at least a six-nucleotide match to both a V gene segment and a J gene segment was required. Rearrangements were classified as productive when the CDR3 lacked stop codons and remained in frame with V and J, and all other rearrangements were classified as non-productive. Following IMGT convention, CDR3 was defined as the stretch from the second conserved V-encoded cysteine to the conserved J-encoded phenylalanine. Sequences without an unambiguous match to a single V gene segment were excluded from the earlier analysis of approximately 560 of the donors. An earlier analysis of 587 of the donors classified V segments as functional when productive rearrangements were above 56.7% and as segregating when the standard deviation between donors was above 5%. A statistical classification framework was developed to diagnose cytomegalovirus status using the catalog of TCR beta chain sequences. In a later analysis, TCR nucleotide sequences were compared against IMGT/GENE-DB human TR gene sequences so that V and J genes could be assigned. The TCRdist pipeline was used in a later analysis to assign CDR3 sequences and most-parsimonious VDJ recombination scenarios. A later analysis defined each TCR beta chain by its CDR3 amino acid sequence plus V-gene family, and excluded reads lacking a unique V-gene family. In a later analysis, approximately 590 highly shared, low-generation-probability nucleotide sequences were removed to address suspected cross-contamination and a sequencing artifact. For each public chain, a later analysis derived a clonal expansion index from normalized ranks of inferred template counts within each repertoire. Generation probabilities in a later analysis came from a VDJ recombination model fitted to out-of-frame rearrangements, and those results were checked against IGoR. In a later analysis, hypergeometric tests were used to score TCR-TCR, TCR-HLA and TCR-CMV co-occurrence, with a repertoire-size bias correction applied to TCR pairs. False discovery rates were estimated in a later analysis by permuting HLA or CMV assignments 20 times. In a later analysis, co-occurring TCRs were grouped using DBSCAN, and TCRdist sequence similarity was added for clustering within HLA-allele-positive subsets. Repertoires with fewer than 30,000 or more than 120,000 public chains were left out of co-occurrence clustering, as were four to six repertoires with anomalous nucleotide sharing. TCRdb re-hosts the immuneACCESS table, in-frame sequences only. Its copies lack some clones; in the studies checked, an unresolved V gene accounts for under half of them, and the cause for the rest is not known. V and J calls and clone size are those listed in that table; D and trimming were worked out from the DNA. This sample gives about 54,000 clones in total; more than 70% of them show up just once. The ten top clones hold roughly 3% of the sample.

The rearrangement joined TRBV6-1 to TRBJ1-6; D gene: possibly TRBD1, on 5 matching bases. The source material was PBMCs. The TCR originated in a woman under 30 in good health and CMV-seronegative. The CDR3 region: CASSEETENSPLHF. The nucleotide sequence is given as TGTGCCAGCAGTGAAGAGACAGAAAATTCACCCCTCCACTTT.